This section outlines one T cell receptor (beta chain) sequence together with its context. Its antigen is not yet known. Per-base quality was not reported, and no clone a single base away is much larger than it. The data were taken from a study of blood T cell repertoires in COVID-19 (dated by TCRdb to about 2020). Regarding the complete study: The collaborator samples originated in the United States, Italy and Spain and spanned the acute and convalescent phases of COVID-19. The prospective study material was composed of cDNA or gDNA derived from T cells, B-cell-depleted T cells, or PBMCs. The dataset comprised deeply sampled blood TCRbeta repertoires from subjects exposed to, actively infected with, or recovered from COVID-19. The repertoires were released in a freely available public database intended as a resource for research on the immune response to SARS-CoV-2. Samples were obtained from the ongoing ImmuneRACE study (first 160 participants) and from 950 to 1,500 subjects provided by 6 global collaborators. Nearly every sample came with metadata listing a de-identified subject ID, COVID-19 status, age in years and sex. Where HLA class I and class II types were available, the types were taken from metadata supplied by the sample provider, not from assay-based typing.

The CDR3 goes from the cysteine to the phenylalanine over 12 residues. Solely the CDR3 DNA is kept, with 36 bases framed from the first base. Deletion took 5 bases off V and 2 bases off J, with a span of 7 bases between the germline ends. Reading the germline V gene (reference sequence) gives CDR1 GTSNPN and CDR2 SVGIG. At one collaborating source in Seattle, patients were enrolled during active infection and were followed longitudinally through the course of disease. Whole blood was collected in K2EDTA tubes by collaborating institutions according to the institutions' own protocols. Collaborator samples were shipped for TCRbeta analysis as frozen whole blood, isolated PBMCs, or DNA extracted from either sample type. General findings and caveats noted by the study authors: Clinical and demographic metadata were provided uncurated, with the amount varying by source and participant.

The immunoSEQ Assay, a bias-controlled multiplex PCR, was used to amplify TCRbeta CDR3 regions from genomic DNA. The authors processed their data as follows. Within the assay, amplification of reference gene primers was used to estimate how many nucleated cells each sample contained. Sequence reads were collapsed and filtered to measure the absolute abundance of every unique TCRbeta CDR3 rearrangement. For each sample, productive Simpson clonality was calculated as the square root of Simpson's diversity index across productive rearrangements. The immuneACCESS repertoire file appears here via TCRdb, limited to in-frame rearrangements. These files lack a portion of the clones; in checked studies, under half of the deficit traces to unresolved V genes, and the cause of the others is not known. Clone size and V and J calls were adopted from that table, with D and trimming inferred from the DNA. The sample table records about 200,000 clones; approximately 90% of these occur just once. Together, the top ten hold more than 0.7% of the sample.

Material for sequencing was peripheral blood. The rearranged chain carries TRBV30 and TRBJ1-3, with the D gene not confidently named. The origin of this receptor is a man aged 55 to 70 with COVID-19, enrolled during active disease. In nucleotide form, the sequence is TGTGCCTGGGCCACGGCTGGAAACACCATATATTTT. This gives the protein CAWATAGNTIYF.